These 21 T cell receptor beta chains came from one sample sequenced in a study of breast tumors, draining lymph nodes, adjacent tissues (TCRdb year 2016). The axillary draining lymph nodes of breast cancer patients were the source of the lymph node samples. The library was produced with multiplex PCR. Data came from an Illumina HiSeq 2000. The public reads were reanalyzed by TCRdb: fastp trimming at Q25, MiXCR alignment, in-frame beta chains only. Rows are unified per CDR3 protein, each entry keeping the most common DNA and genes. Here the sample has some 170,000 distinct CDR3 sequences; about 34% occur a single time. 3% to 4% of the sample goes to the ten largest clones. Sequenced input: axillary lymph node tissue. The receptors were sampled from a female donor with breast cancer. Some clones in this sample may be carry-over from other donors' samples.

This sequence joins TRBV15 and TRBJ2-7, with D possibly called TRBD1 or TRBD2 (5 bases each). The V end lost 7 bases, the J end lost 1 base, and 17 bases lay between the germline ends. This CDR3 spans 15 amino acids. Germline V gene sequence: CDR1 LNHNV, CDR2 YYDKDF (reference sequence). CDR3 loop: CATIPWGTGSYEQYF. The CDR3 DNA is TGTGCCACCATTCCGTGGGGGACGGGGTCCTACGAGCAGTACTTC.

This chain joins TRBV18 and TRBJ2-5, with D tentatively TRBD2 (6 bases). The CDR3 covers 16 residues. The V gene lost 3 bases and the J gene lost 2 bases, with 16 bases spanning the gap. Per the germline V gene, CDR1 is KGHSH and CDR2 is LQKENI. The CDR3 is CASSPKGTVLQETQYF. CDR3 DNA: TGTGCCAGCTCACCTAAGGGGACTGTACTACAAGAGACCCAGTACTTC.

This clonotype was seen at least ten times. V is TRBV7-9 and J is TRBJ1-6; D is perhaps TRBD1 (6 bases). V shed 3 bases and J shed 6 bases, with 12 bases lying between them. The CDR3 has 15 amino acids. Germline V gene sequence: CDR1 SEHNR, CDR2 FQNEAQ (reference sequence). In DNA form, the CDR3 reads TGTGCCAGCAGCTTGGCAGCAGGGGTTAATTCACCCCTCCACTTT. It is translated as CASSLAAGVNSPLHF.

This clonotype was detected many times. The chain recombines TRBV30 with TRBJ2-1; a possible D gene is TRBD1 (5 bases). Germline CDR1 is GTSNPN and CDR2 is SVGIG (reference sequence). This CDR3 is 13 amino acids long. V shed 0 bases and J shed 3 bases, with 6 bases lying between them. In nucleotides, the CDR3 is TGTGCCTGGAGTGTGGACATCTACAATGAGCAGTTCTTC. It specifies CAWSVDIYNEQFF.

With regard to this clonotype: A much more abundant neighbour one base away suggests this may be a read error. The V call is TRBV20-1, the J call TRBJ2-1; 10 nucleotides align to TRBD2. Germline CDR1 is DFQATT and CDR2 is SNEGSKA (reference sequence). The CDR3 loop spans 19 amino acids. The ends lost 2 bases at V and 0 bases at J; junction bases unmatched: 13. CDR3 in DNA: TGCAGTGCTAGACGATCCGGGACTAGCGCAGGCCGCTCCTACAATGAGCAGTTCTTC. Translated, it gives CSARRSGTSAGRSYNEQFF.

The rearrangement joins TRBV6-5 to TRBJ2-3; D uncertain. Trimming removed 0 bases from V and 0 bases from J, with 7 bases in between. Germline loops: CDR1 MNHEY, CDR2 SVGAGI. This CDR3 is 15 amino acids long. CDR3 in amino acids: CASSYSTVSTDTQYF. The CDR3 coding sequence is TGTGCCAGCAGTTACTCGACGGTGAGCACAGATACGCAGTATTTT.

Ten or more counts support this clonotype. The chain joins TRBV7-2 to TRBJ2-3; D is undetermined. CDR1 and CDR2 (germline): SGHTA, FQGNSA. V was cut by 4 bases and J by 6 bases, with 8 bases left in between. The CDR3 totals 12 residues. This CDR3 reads CASSSTRDTQYF. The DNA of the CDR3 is TGTGCCAGCAGCTCAACCCGGGATACGCAGTATTTT.

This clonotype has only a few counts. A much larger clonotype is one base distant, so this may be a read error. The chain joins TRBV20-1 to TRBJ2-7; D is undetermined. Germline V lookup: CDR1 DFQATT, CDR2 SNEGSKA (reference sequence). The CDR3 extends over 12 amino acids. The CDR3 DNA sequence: TGCAGTGCTAGCCCTAGGTCCTACGAGCGGTACTTC. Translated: CSASPRSYERYF.

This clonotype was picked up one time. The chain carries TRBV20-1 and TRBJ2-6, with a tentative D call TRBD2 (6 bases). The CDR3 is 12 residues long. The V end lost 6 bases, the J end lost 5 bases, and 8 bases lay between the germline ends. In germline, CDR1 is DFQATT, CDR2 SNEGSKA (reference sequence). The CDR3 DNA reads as TGCAGTGCGGACTACAGGGCCAACGTCCTGACTTTC. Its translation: CSADYRANVLTF.

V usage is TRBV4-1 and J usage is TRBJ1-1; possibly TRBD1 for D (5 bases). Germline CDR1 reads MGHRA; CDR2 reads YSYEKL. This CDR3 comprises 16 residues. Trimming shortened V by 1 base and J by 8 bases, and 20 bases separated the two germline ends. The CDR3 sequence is CASSQARAEKVLEAFF. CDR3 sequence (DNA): TGCGCCAGCAGCCAAGCCAGGGCGGAAAAGGTCTTGGAAGCTTTCTTT.

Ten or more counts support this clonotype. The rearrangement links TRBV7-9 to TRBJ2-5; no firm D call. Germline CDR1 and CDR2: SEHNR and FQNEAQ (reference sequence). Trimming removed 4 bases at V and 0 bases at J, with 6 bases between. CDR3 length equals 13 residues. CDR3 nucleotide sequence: TGTGCCAGCAGCTCCCGGTACCAAGAGACCCAGTACTTC. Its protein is CASSSRYQETQYF.

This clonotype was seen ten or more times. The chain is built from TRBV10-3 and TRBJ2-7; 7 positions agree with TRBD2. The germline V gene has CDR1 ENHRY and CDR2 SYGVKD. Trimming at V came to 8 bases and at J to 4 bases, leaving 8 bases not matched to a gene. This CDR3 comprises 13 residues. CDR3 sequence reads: CAIAGEGPYEQYF. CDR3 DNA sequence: TGTGCCATCGCTGGGGAGGGGCCATACGAGCAGTACTTC.

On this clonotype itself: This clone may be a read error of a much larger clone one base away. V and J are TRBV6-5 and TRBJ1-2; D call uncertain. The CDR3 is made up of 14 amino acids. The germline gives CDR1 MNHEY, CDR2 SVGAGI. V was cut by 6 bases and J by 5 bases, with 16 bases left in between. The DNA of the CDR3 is TGTGCCAGCAGCCCCGGGATAGGATGGTATGGCTACACCTTC. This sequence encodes CASSPGIGWYGYTF.

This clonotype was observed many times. In DNA, the CDR3 is TGCGCCGGCCCGAGGACACAAGATGAGCAGTTCTTC. It translates to CAGPRTQDEQFF. The V gene is TRBV10-2, the J gene TRBJ2-1; tentative D call: TRBD1 (5 bases). CDR3 length: 12 residues. From germline, CDR1 is WSHSY and CDR2 SAAADI. V was trimmed by 11 bases and J by 8 bases, leaving 16 bases between them.

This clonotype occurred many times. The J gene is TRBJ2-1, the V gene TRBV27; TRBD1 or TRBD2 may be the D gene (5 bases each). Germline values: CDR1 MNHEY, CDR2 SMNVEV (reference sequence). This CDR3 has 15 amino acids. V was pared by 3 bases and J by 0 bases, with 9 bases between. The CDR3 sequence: CASSFGDGSYNEQFF. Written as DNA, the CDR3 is TGTGCCAGCAGTTTCGGGGACGGCTCCTACAATGAGCAGTTCTTC.

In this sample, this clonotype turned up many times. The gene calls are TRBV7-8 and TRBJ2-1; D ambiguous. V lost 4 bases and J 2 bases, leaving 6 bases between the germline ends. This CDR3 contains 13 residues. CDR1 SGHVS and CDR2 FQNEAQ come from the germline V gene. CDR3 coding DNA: TGTGCCAGCAGCTCCCCCGCCTACAATGAGCAGTTCTTC. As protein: CASSSPAYNEQFF.

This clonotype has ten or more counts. In DNA, the CDR3 is TGTGCCAGCAGCCCCCAGGGCTCTGGAAACACCATATATTTT. It translates to CASSPQGSGNTIYF. The V and J genes are TRBV9 and TRBJ1-3, with D perhaps TRBD1 (5 bases). CDR3 length equals 14 residues. The V end lost 4 bases, the J end lost 0 bases, and 8 bases lay between the germline ends. Germline CDR1 reads SGDLS; CDR2 reads YYNGEE. Together with reference TRBV9 and TRBJ1-3, the CDR3 gives the full variable domain: DSGVTQTPKHLITATGQRVTLRCSPRSGDLSVYWYQQSLDQGLQFLIQYYNGEERAKGNILERFSAQQFPDLHSELNLSSLELGDSALYFCASSPQGSGNTIYFGEGSWLTVV.

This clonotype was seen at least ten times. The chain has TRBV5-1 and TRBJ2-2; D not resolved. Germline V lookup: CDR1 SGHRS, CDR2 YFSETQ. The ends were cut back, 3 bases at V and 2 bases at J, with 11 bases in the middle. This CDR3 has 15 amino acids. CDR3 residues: CASSSRAVNTGELFF. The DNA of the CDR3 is TGCGCCAGCAGCTCTCGGGCCGTAAACACCGGGGAGCTGTTTTTT.

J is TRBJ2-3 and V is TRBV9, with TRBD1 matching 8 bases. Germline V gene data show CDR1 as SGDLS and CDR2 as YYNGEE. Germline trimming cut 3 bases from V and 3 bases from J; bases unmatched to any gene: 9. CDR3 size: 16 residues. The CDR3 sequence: CASSAAPDRVTDTQYF. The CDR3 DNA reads TGTGCCAGCAGCGCAGCTCCGGACAGGGTGACAGATACGCAGTATTTT.

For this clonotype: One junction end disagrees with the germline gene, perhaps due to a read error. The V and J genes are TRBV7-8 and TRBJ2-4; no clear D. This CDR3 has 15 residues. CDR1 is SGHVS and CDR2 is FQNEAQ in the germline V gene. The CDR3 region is CASSSIHLAKNIQHF. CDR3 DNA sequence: TGTGCCAGCAGCTCAATTCACTTAGCCAAAAACATTCAGCACTTC.

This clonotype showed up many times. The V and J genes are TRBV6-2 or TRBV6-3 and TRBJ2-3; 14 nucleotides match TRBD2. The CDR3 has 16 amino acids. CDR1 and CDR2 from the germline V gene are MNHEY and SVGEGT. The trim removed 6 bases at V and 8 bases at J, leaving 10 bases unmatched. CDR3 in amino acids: CASRGGLAGEIGTQYF. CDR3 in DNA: TGTGCCAGCAGGGGGGGACTAGCGGGAGAAATTGGTACGCAGTATTTT.